The 20 T cell receptor beta chains presented below share a single source sample, sequenced in a study of CD8 T cells in ankylosing spondylitis. Notes on the study in general: What appeared characteristic of ankylosing spondylitis blood was a TCR beta motif of 7 or 8 highly homologous variants.

The antigens these receptors bind are not known. TCRdb re-derived calls from the 5' RACE reads in MiXCR, one entry per CDR3 protein. The repertoire holds over 450,000 distinct CDR3 sequences, about an eighth seen once, with approximately 6.3% in the top ten. The sequenced material came from blood, either unsorted or a sorted T cell fraction (not recorded which). These receptors came from a male donor with ankylosing spondylitis.

This clonotype was found a few times. The gene calls are TRBV7-2 and TRBJ1-1, with D possibly TRBD1 on 5 matching bases. V lost 7 bases to trimming and J lost 10 bases, with 19 bases between them. Germline V gene lookup returns CDR1 SGHTA and CDR2 FQGNSA. The CDR3 is 13 residues long. CDR3 DNA sequence: TGTGCCAGCACCCCTCAGGGAGGGCAGAGAGCTTTCTTT. Amino acids: CASTPQGGQRAFF.

The chain combines TRBV20-1 with TRBJ2-2; 7 nucleotides match TRBD1. The CDR3 totals 14 residues. V was pared by 5 bases and J by 4 bases, with 7 bases of the junction left unmatched. The germline CDR1 and CDR2 sequences are DFQATT and SNEGSKA (reference sequence). For the CDR3, the DNA is TGCAGTGCTTCGTCGACAGGGATCACCGGGGAGCTGTTTTTT. Residues: CSASSTGITGELFF.

This clonotype was counted only a few times. The J gene is TRBJ1-1, the V gene TRBV27, with D uncertain. The CDR3 covers 13 residues. V lost 6 bases and J 0 bases, leaving 8 bases between the germline ends. Germline-derived CDR1 and CDR2 are MNHEY and SMNVEV (reference sequence). The DNA for the CDR3 is TGTGCCAGCAGGGGGAATTTGAACACTGAAGCTTTCTTT. Encoded protein: CASRGNLNTEAFF.

The gene calls are TRBV29-1 and TRBJ2-4, with a tentative D call TRBD2 (5 bases). Germline CDR1 reads SQVTM; CDR2 reads ANQGSEA. V gave up 7 bases and J gave up 9 bases, with 19 bases separating them. The CDR3 has 13 amino acids. The CDR3: CSAFDFGRGIQYF. The CDR3 DNA is TGCAGCGCCTTTGACTTCGGACGGGGCATTCAGTACTTC.

This sequence joins TRBV10-1 and TRBJ2-3; 7 bases align to TRBD1. The CDR3 loop spans 14 amino acids. V was pared by 3 bases and J by 4 bases, with 4 bases of the junction left unmatched. Germline lookup yields CDR1 WNHNN and CDR2 SYGVQD (reference sequence). CDR3 coding DNA: TGCGCCAGCAGTGATCTCGACAGGGCAGATACGCAGTATTTT. Translated: CASSDLDRADTQYF.

Here the CDR3 reads CASSLAGKKNIQYF. CDR3 DNA sequence: TGTGCCAGCAGCTTGGCCGGGAAAAAAAACATTCAGTACTTC. The chain combines TRBV5-5 with TRBJ2-4, with D possibly matching TRBD2 (5 bases). The V and J ends lost 0 bases and 4 bases respectively, with 8 bases between them. The V gene's germline CDR1 is SGHKS and CDR2 YYEKEE (reference sequence). CDR3 length equals 14 residues.

This clonotype was picked up a small number of times. Sequence at one end of the junction differs from germline and may be a read error. V gene TRBV7-6 combines with J gene TRBJ2-3; maybe TRBD2 (5 bases). Germline V gene data show CDR1 as SGHVS and CDR2 as FNYEAQ. This CDR3 comprises 14 residues. The CDR3 nucleotides read TGTGCCAGCAGCTTGGGAGTGCACCCAGATCCGCAGTATTTT. As protein: CASSLGVHPDPQYF.

This clonotype appeared a few times. This chain joins TRBV5-1 and TRBJ1-1, with 9 bases aligning to TRBD1. V lost 4 bases to trimming and J lost 2 bases; unmatched junction nucleotides: 9. This CDR3 contains 16 residues. Germline CDR1 and CDR2: SGHRS and YFSETQ. The CDR3 region is CASSNDGTGRNTEAFF. The CDR3 coding sequence is TGCGCCAGCAGCAACGACGGGACAGGGCGAAACACTGAAGCTTTCTTT.

The rearrangement joins TRBV19 to TRBJ1-5; weak D call: TRBD1 (5 bases). The germline CDR1 and CDR2 sequences are LNHDA and SQIVND (reference sequence). Between the trimmed V and J ends, which lost 3 bases and 5 bases, there was a span of 11 bases. CDR3 length: 14 amino acids. The CDR3 DNA reads TGTGCCAGTAGTATCCAGCAGGGAGATCAGCCCCAGCATTTT. It encodes CASSIQQGDQPQHF.

This clonotype was seen at least ten times. The rearrangement joins TRBV10-2 to TRBJ1-1; no clear D. CDR1 and CDR2 from the germline V gene are WSHSY and SAAADI. V lost 3 bases and J 3 bases, leaving 8 bases between the germline ends. The CDR3 sequence is 13 residues long. Written as DNA, the CDR3 is TGCGCCAGCAGTGACCCCGGATACACTGAAGCTTTCTTT. It yields the protein CASSDPGYTEAFF.

This clonotype was recorded many times. The V gene is TRBV6-2 or TRBV6-3, the J gene TRBJ1-1, with D hard to call. Germline CDR1 reads MNHEY; CDR2 reads SVGEGT. Trimming took off 2 bases at V and 3 bases at J, with 7 bases between the two ends. The CDR3 runs 13 residues. CDR3 sequence: CASSYTRDTEAFF. In DNA form, the CDR3 reads TGTGCCAGCAGTTACACGAGGGACACTGAAGCTTTCTTT.

This chain joins TRBV12-3 or TRBV12-4 and TRBJ1-4, with no clear D. Trimming took 1 base from V and 9 from J, leaving 12 bases between them. The CDR3 covers 14 residues. The CDR3 DNA is TGTGCCAGCAGTTTAGACTCGGAGGCGAAAAAACTGTTTTTT. Protein: CASSLDSEAKKLFF.

This clonotype has a handful of counts. The V call is TRBV20-1, the J call TRBJ2-3, with a possible D match to TRBD2 (5 bases). This CDR3 has 12 amino acids. Germline CDR1 reads DFQATT; CDR2 reads SNEGSKA (reference sequence). V lost 6 bases to trimming and J lost 7 bases, with 14 bases between them. The CDR3 nucleotides are TGCAGTGCGAGGGTAGATGGTTATACGCAGTATTTT. Amino acids: CSARVDGYTQYF.

The sample holds many counts of this clonotype. The chain carries TRBV4-1 and TRBJ1-2; the match to TRBD1 covers 10 bases. J lost 4 bases, V lost 3 bases, and 2 bases had no gene match. The germline V gene encodes CDR1 MGHRA and CDR2 YSYEKL. The CDR3 extends over 14 amino acids. The CDR3 reads CASSQDRGSYGYTF. As DNA, the CDR3 is TGCGCCAGCAGCCAGGACAGGGGGTCCTATGGCTACACCTTC.

The rearrangement uses TRBV7-9 and TRBJ2-3, with 7 bases identical to TRBD1. Germline V CDR1 and CDR2: SEHNR, FQNEAQ (reference sequence). The CDR3 length is 14 residues. V lost 5 bases, J lost 2 bases, and 4 bases stayed unmatched. The CDR3, as DNA: TGTGCCAGCAGCCCACAGGGGTACACAGATACGCAGTATTTT. This codes for CASSPQGYTDTQYF.

This clonotype has a handful of counts. The rearrangement links TRBV20-1 to TRBJ2-7; possible D gene TRBD2, 6 bases. This CDR3 has 14 residues. The V gene lost 2 bases and the J gene lost 3 bases, with 14 bases spanning the gap. Germline V lookup: CDR1 DFQATT, CDR2 SNEGSKA (reference sequence). CDR3 sequence reads: CSARSLVRGYEQYF. DNA for the CDR3: TGCAGTGCTAGATCCCTCGTGCGGGGCTACGAGCAGTACTTC.

A few counts support this clonotype. The chain links TRBV20-1 to TRBJ1-5; unclear D gene. The CDR3 covers 14 residues. Looked up from germline, CDR1 is DFQATT and CDR2 is SNEGSKA (reference sequence). V gave up 4 bases and J gave up 4 bases, with 14 bases separating them. Here the CDR3 DNA reads TGCAGTGCTAAGGCTTCGGTGGATAATCAGCCCCAGCATTTT. This codes for CSAKASVDNQPQHF.

The chain couples TRBV30 to TRBJ2-3, with TRBD2 matching 12 bases. Germline lookup yields CDR1 GTSNPN and CDR2 SVGIG (reference sequence). There are 15 residues in the CDR3. The junction had 4 bases not matched to a gene; V was cut back by 6 bases and J by 0 bases. As DNA, the CDR3 is TGTGCCTGCCCCGGGACTAGCGGGAGCACAGATACGCAGTATTTT. It yields the protein CACPGTSGSTDTQYF.

This clonotype was detected many times. The V gene is TRBV5-1, the J gene TRBJ2-7; D assignment may be TRBD1 or TRBD2 (5 bases each). This CDR3 is built from 14 residues. Germline CDR1 SGHRS, CDR2 YFSETQ. The V end lost 3 bases, the J end lost 5 bases, and 15 bases lay between the germline ends. For the CDR3, the DNA is TGCGCCAGCAGCTCCGGGACCCCAAGAGACGAGCAGTACGTC. This codes for CASSSGTPRDEQYV.

This clonotype was seen a handful of times. One end of the junction does not line up with germline, which may come from a read error. The chain employs TRBV5-1 and TRBJ2-1; D gene unclear. CDR3 length: 12 residues. In germline, CDR1 is SGHRS, CDR2 YFSETQ. The CDR3 sequence: CASSLDGNGQFF. CDR3 nucleotide sequence: TGCGCCAGCAGCTTGGACGGAAATGGGCAGTTCTTC.